The 4 T cell receptor beta chains presented below share a single source sample, sequenced in a study of blood T cell repertoires in COVID-19. The data were produced by immunoSEQ multiplex PCR, yet TCRdb's version contains in-frame clones alone and is incomplete. The data contain over 150,000 clones, around four fifths of them seen just once; the ten biggest clones take up about 6.9%. The sample was peripheral blood. The receptors shown here come from a human donor with acute or convalescent COVID-19. The donor label of this sample is uncertain.

This clone appeared a single time. The rearrangement uses TRBV7-6 and TRBJ2-1; 12 bases align to TRBD2. Trimming cost V 1 base and J 7 bases; bases outside gene matches: 5. CDR3 length equals 16 residues. Germline values: CDR1 SGHVS, CDR2 FNYEAQ. DNA for the CDR3: TGTGCCAGCAGCTTAGGGGGGCTAGCGGGAGGGAATGAGCAGTTCTTC. Translating it yields CASSLGGLAGGNEQFF.

The V and J genes are TRBV12-3 or TRBV12-4 and TRBJ1-2; D is unresolved. Trimming took off 6 bases at V and 8 bases at J, with 10 bases between the two ends. The CDR3 totals 11 residues. CDR3 nucleotides: TGTGCCAGCAGCGGGGTGGGGGGCTACACCTTC. Residues: CASSGVGGYTF.

In this sample, this clone turned up a few times. This chain joins TRBV5-1 and TRBJ2-7; D is possibly TRBD1 (6 bases). CDR3 size: 14 residues. Trimming cost V 0 bases and J 6 bases, with 13 bases left between them. CDR1 and CDR2 from the germline V gene are SGHRS and YFSETQ. CDR3 in amino acids: CASSLDRVFSEQYF. The CDR3 region has the DNA TGCGCCAGCAGCTTGGACAGGGTCTTCTCCGAGCAGTACTTC.

The chain joins TRBV5-4 to TRBJ2-2; 10 nucleotides match TRBD2. The trim removed 0 bases at V and 4 bases at J, leaving 3 bases unmatched. Germline CDR1 is SGHNT and CDR2 is YYREEE (reference sequence). The CDR3 totals 16 residues. Written as DNA, the CDR3 is TGTGCCAGCAGCTTGGGAAGCGGGAGGGGCACCGGGGAGCTGTTTTTT. It encodes CASSLGSGRGTGELFF.